These 25 T cell receptor beta chains originate from one sample sequenced in a study of cytomegalovirus exposure and HLA in healthy donors. 13 Jbeta primers and 60 Vbeta primers were used for the PCR. Using immunoSEQ multiplex PCR, the repertoire was profiled, and TCRdb retains in-frame clones only, with some absent. This table has fewer than 95,000 clones, roughly three fifths appearing once. Sequenced input: PBMCs. These receptors were collected from a woman in her 30s in good health and CMV-seronegative.

The chain recombines TRBV4-3 with TRBJ1-1; 9 positions agree with TRBD1. Per germline, CDR1 LGHNA and CDR2 YSLEER. The CDR3 has 18 amino acids. Unmatched junction bases numbered 8, after V lost 0 bases and J lost 0 bases. The CDR3 DNA sequence: TGCGCCAGCAGCCAAGATTCGACCGGGACAGGGATGAACACTGAAGCTTTCTTT. This sequence encodes CASSQDSTGTGMNTEAFF.

A few counts support this clone. The chain has TRBV5-1 and TRBJ1-6, with unresolved D. Germline loops: CDR1 SGHRS, CDR2 YFSETQ. CDR3 length: 17 residues. V lost 4 bases to trimming and J lost 0 bases, with 14 bases between them. The CDR3 loop reads CASSKSAESSYNSPLHF. The CDR3 DNA follows: TGCGCCAGCAGCAAAAGCGCGGAGAGCTCCTATAATTCACCCCTCCACTTT.

As regards this clone: Different DNA sequences within this sample yield the same CDR3. The chain has TRBV5-1 and TRBJ2-7, with a tentative D call TRBD1 (5 bases). Germline assignment: CDR1 SGHRS and CDR2 YFSETQ. V shed 1 base and J shed 1 base, with 6 bases lying between them. The CDR3 is 13 residues long. The CDR3 is CASSLTGSYEQYF. For the CDR3, the DNA is TGCGCCAGCAGCTTGACAGGATCCTACGAGCAGTACTTC.

The rearrangement joins TRBV28 to TRBJ2-7; TRBD2 matches 8 bases. V lost 10 bases and J lost 3; bases outside the gene matches: 8. There are 13 residues in the CDR3. Germline assignment: CDR1 MDHEN and CDR2 SYDVKM. CDR3: CATSGGADYEQYF. The CDR3 DNA is TGTGCCACCTCGGGGGGGGCAGACTACGAGCAGTACTTC.

The rearrangement links TRBV9 to TRBJ2-4; tentative D call: TRBD2 (7 bases). The CDR3 covers 16 residues. The germline V gene encodes CDR1 SGDLS and CDR2 YYNGEE. Trimming cost V 0 bases and J 7 bases, with 17 bases left between them. The CDR3 DNA follows: TGTGCCAGCAGCGTAGAGGGCCGGGGGGACATTAACATTCAGTACTTC. The encoded protein is CASSVEGRGDINIQYF.

This chain connects TRBV2 to TRBJ1-3, with D maybe TRBD1 (6 bases). Looked up from germline, CDR1 is SNHLY and CDR2 is FYNNEI. The CDR3 runs 16 residues. V was pared by 1 base and J by 0 bases, with 10 bases between. The CDR3 is CASSEGDTYSGNTIYF. The CDR3 DNA reads as TGTGCCAGCAGTGAAGGGGACACCTACTCTGGAAACACCATATATTTT.

This sequence joins TRBV9 and TRBJ2-3; D is perhaps TRBD1 (6 bases). V was trimmed by 3 bases and J by 14 bases, leaving 22 bases between them. The CDR3 loop spans 14 amino acids. CDR1 SGDLS and CDR2 YYNGEE come from the germline V gene. DNA for the CDR3: TGTGCCAGCAGCGCTTCCGGGACAAAACCCCCTAGGTATTTT. It specifies CASSASGTKPPRYF.

This chain links TRBV7-2 with TRBJ2-7, with 9 nucleotides matching TRBD1. This CDR3 is 15 amino acids long. After removal of 0 bases from V and 7 bases from J, the junction contained 7 bases not matched to a gene. CDR1 and CDR2 (germline): SGHTA, FQGNSA. DNA for the CDR3: TGTGCCAGCAGCTTAGCGGGGACAGGGACTATTGAGCAGTACTTC. It encodes CASSLAGTGTIEQYF.

The chain carries TRBV9 and TRBJ2-2; 9 bases agree with TRBD2. Unmatched junction bases numbered 6, after V lost 0 bases and J lost 3 bases. The CDR3 has 17 amino acids. Germline V gene lookup returns CDR1 SGDLS and CDR2 YYNGEE. CDR3 nucleotide sequence: TGTGCCAGCAGCGTAGTGCCTAGCGGGATGGACACCGGGGAGCTGTTTTTT. Encoded protein: CASSVVPSGMDTGELFF. Full variable domain (rest looked up from reference TRBV9 and TRBJ2-2): DSGVTQTPKHLITATGQRVTLRCSPRSGDLSVYWYQQSLDQGLQFLIQYYNGEERAKGNILERFSAQQFPDLHSELNLSSLELGDSALYFCASSVVPSGMDTGELFFGEGSRLTVL.

The rearrangement uses TRBV5-3 and TRBJ1-4; tentatively, D is TRBD1 (5 bases). TRBV5-3 is labeled an ORF, and its function is uncertain. Trimming shortened V by 5 bases and J by 8 bases, and 16 bases separated the two germline ends. The CDR3 runs 14 residues. The chain's CDR3 is CARSHRGINEKLFF. The CDR3 coding sequence is TGTGCCAGAAGTCATAGGGGAATCAACGAAAAACTGTTTTTT.

This clone came up once. The chain couples TRBV19 to TRBJ1-6, with unresolved D. V was trimmed by 5 bases and J by 10 bases, leaving 9 bases between them. The CDR3 has 12 amino acids. Germline lookup yields CDR1 LNHDA and CDR2 SQIVND (reference sequence). CDR3 region: CASSRGMSPLHF. CDR3 nucleotides: TGTGCCAGTAGTCGGGGAATGTCACCCCTCCACTTT.

This clone was counted a few times. This rearrangement joins TRBV19 to TRBJ1-4; D might be TRBD1 (5 bases). The CDR3 length is 15 residues. Germline CDR1 reads LNHDA; CDR2 reads SQIVND (reference sequence). V gave up 1 base and J gave up 4 bases, with 10 bases separating them. The CDR3 nucleotides read TGTGCCAGTAGTATAGTCGACAGAAGTAATGAAAAACTGTTTTTT. It codes for CASSIVDRSNEKLFF.

This rearrangement joins TRBV5-1 to TRBJ1-1; D ambiguous. CDR1 and CDR2 (germline): SGHRS, YFSETQ. The CDR3 covers 14 residues. With 0 bases removed from V and 1 base from J, the gap between germline ends came to 7 bases. As DNA, the CDR3 is TGCGCCAGCAGCTTGGCGACTCAGAACACTGAAGCTTTCTTT. Amino acids: CASSLATQNTEAFF.

This clone showed up just a few times. The gene calls are TRBV5-1 and TRBJ1-1, with D possibly being TRBD1 (6 bases). V shed 0 bases and J shed 1 base, with 10 bases lying between them. The CDR3 contains 15 residues. CDR1 and CDR2 (germline): SGHRS, YFSETQ. CDR3 sequence reads: CASSLDGGANTEAFF. The DNA of the CDR3 is TGCGCCAGCAGCTTGGATGGGGGGGCGAACACTGAAGCTTTCTTT.

This rearrangement joins TRBV28 to TRBJ1-5; TRBD1 might be the D (5 bases). V lost 4 bases and J 0 bases, leaving 10 bases between the germline ends. The CDR3 is 15 residues long. The germline V gene has CDR1 MDHEN and CDR2 SYDVKM. CDR3 sequence reads: CASSYGAPSNQPQHF. As DNA, the CDR3 is TGTGCCAGCAGTTATGGGGCGCCTAGCAATCAGCCCCAGCATTTT. Full variable domain (missing parts from reference TRBV28 and TRBJ1-5): DVKVTQSSRYLVKRTGEKVFLECVQDMDHENMFWYRQDPGLGLRLIYFSYDVKMKEKGDIPEGYSVSREKKERFSLILESASTNQTSMYLCASSYGAPSNQPQHFGDGTRLSIL.

V gene TRBV5-8 combines with J gene TRBJ1-5; D is uncertain. Germline CDR1 reads SGHTS; CDR2 reads YDEGEE. Trimming stripped 2 bases from V and 0 bases from J, with 9 bases between. This CDR3 is built from 15 residues. The CDR3 sequence: CASSLFGHSNQPQHF. Written as DNA, the CDR3 is TGTGCCAGCAGCTTATTTGGCCATAGCAATCAGCCCCAGCATTTT.

As for this clone: This may be a read error, as it is one base from a much larger clone. This chain links TRBV27 with TRBJ1-2; possibly TRBD1 for D (6 bases). Trimming took 6 bases from V and 0 from J, leaving 8 bases between them. The length of the CDR3 is 13 residues. Germline V gene data show CDR1 as MNHEY and CDR2 as SMNVEV (reference sequence). The CDR3 region is CASRRTANYGYTF. CDR3 coding DNA: TGTGCCAGCAGACGGACAGCTAACTATGGCTACACCTTC.

This clone appeared a single time. The rearrangement joins TRBV6-5 to TRBJ2-7; D possibly corresponds to TRBD2 (5 bases). V gave up 8 bases and J gave up 3 bases, with 17 bases separating them. CDR1 is MNHEY, CDR2 SVGAGI, per germline. The CDR3 has 14 amino acids. DNA for the CDR3: TGTGCCAGCTCCTACGGACCGGGGATCTACGAGCAGTACTTC. Translated: CASSYGPGIYEQYF.

J is TRBJ1-5 and V is TRBV18; 10 positions match TRBD1. CDR1 and CDR2 (germline): KGHSH, LQKENI. V dropped 1 base and J dropped 7; count of bases not matched to a gene: 10. The CDR3 spans 17 residues. The CDR3 spells CASSPRSPGQGTQPQHF. For the CDR3, the DNA is TGTGCCAGCTCACCACGGTCACCGGGACAGGGGACCCAGCCCCAGCATTTT.

This sequence joins TRBV9 and TRBJ1-2; no definite D call. The CDR3 runs 20 residues. V lost 3 bases and J lost 4, with 31 bases in between. Germline lookup yields CDR1 SGDLS and CDR2 YYNGEE. Here the CDR3 reads CASSATLSPINEDIPYGYTF. CDR3 sequence (DNA): TGTGCCAGCAGCGCCACCTTATCCCCCATTAACGAGGATATCCCCTATGGCTACACCTTC.

The chain recombines TRBV7-9 with TRBJ2-3; 13 bases are a match to TRBD2. V gave up 4 bases and J gave up 2 bases; unmatched junction bases: 9. The CDR3 contains 18 residues. Germline loops: CDR1 SEHNR, CDR2 FQNEAQ (reference sequence). CDR3 nucleotides: TGTGCCAGCAGCTATCGTCGACTAGCGGGAGGCAACACAGATACGCAGTATTTT. It codes for CASSYRRLAGGNTDTQYF.

The chain is built from TRBV10-2 and TRBJ2-7; 8 positions agree with TRBD2. Germline CDR1 is WSHSY and CDR2 is SAAADI. The CDR3 runs to 15 residues. The V and J ends lost 3 bases and 7 bases, in that order; junction bases with no gene match: 11. CDR3 sequence reads: CASSDRSGASWEQYF. In DNA form, the CDR3 reads TGCGCCAGCAGTGACCGTAGCGGGGCGTCGTGGGAGCAGTACTTC.

This clone was seen many times. This chain connects TRBV19 to TRBJ1-3; TRBD1 is a possible D gene (5 bases). Deletions cut 10 bases from V and 4 bases from J, with 14 bases between. The germline V gene has CDR1 LNHDA and CDR2 SQIVND (reference sequence). The CDR3 runs 13 residues. In nucleotides, the CDR3 is TGTGCCACTCGAAGGGGTCAAGGAAACACCATATATTTT. Protein: CATRRGQGNTIYF. Looking up the rest from reference TRBV19 and TRBJ1-3 gives the full variable domain: DGGITQSPKYLFRKEGQNVTLSCEQNLNHDAMYWYRQDPGQGLRLIYYSQIVNDFQKGDIAEGYSVSREKKESFPLTVTSAQKNPTAFYLCATRRGQGNTIYFGEGSWLTVV.

This clone has more than one count but fewer than ten. A read error is likely here: a far larger clone is one base away. The chain couples TRBV7-9 to TRBJ2-1; 10 nucleotides align to TRBD2. Germline values: CDR1 SEHNR, CDR2 FQNEAQ (reference sequence). This CDR3 region has 15 residues. With V trimmed by 5 bases and J by 5 bases, 6 bases remained unmatched. The CDR3 loop is CASSPLAGDDNEQFF. CDR3 bases: TGTGCCAGCAGCCCTCTAGCGGGGGATGACAATGAGCAGTTCTTC. The full variable domain, rest sourced from reference TRBV7-9 and TRBJ2-1, is DTGVSQNPRHKITKRGQNVTFRCDPISEHNRLYWYRQTLGQGPEFLTYFQNEAQLEKSRLLSDRFSAERPKGSFSTLEIQRTEQGDSAMYLCASSPLAGDDNEQFFGPGTRLTVL.

A few counts support this clone. The chain couples TRBV10-2 to TRBJ1-6, with D hard to call. This CDR3 is 14 amino acids long. Germline V gives CDR1 WSHSY, CDR2 SAAADI. Deletions cut 5 bases from V and 9 bases from J, with 14 bases between. The CDR3 DNA reads TGCGCCAGCAGTTTAGACGGGTGGAGTTCACCCCTCCACTTT. This translates into CASSLDGWSSPLHF.